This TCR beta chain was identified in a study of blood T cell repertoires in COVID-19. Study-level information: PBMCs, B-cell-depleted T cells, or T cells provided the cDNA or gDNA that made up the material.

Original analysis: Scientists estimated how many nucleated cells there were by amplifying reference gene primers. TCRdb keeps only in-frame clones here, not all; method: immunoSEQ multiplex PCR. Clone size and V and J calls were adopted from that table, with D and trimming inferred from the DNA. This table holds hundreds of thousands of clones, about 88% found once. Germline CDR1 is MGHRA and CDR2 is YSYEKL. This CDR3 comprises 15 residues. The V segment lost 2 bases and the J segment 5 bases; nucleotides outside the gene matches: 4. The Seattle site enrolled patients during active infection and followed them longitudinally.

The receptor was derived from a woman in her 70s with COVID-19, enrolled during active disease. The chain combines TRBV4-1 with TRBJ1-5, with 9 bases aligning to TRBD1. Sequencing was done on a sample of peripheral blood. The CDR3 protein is CASSQRQGGDQPQHF. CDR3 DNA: TGCGCCAGCAGCCAACGACAGGGGGGGGATCAGCCCCAGCATTTT.